Shown below are 13 T cell receptor beta chains from a single sample sequenced in a study of blood T cell repertoires in COVID-19. Libraries were prepared by immunoSEQ multiplex PCR; TCRdb keeps only in-frame clonotypes and omits some of them. The table includes about 140,000 clones, roughly 78% detected once. Material: PBMCs or T cells enriched from blood (not recorded which). These receptors all come from a woman between 45 and 60 years old who had recovered from COVID-19.

The V gene is TRBV5-1, the J gene TRBJ1-1; D remains unclear. Germline V gene sequence: CDR1 SGHRS, CDR2 YFSETQ. The V gene lost 1 base and the J gene lost 1 base, with 5 bases spanning the gap. The CDR3 loop spans 13 amino acids. CDR3 loop: CASSLIENTEAFF. As DNA, the CDR3 is TGCGCCAGCAGCTTGATAGAGAACACTGAAGCTTTCTTT.

V gene TRBV5-1 combines with J gene TRBJ1-1; TRBD1 agrees at 7 bases. Losses at the gene ends were 5 bases for V and 5 bases for J; bases not matched to a gene: 6. This CDR3 contains 13 residues. The germline V gene has CDR1 SGHRS and CDR2 YFSETQ. The DNA of the CDR3 is TGCGCCAGCAGATCTCAGGGGGTGACTGAAGCTTTCTTT. Translation gives CASRSQGVTEAFF.

This clone was seen once. The J gene is TRBJ1-2, the V gene TRBV7-2; 8 bases align to TRBD1. V dropped 6 bases and J dropped 4; count of bases not matched to a gene: 10. The CDR3 spans 15 residues. In germline, CDR1 is SGHTA, CDR2 FQGNSA. The CDR3 bases are TGTGCCAGCAGTTGGTCAGGGGGCGATCGCTATGGCTACACCTTC. Residues: CASSWSGGDRYGYTF.

V and J are TRBV28 and TRBJ2-2; a possible D gene is TRBD2 (6 bases). The CDR3 consists of 15 residues. Germline values: CDR1 MDHEN, CDR2 SYDVKM. Trimming cost V 4 bases and J 4 bases, with 13 bases left between them. The CDR3 is CASSSSLGGTGELFF. Here the CDR3 DNA reads TGTGCCAGCAGTTCCAGCCTCGGGGGCACCGGGGAGCTGTTTTTT.

This chain's CDR3 is CASRATSRGGEQFF. The CDR3 DNA reads TGTGCCAGCAGAGCGACTAGCCGAGGGGGTGAGCAGTTCTTC. The gene calls are TRBV2 and TRBJ2-1; maybe TRBD2 (7 bases). V dropped 6 bases and J dropped 9 bases, with 18 bases sitting between them. This CDR3 has 14 residues. Germline CDR1 and CDR2: SNHLY and FYNNEI.

This chain links TRBV30 with TRBJ2-5; D gene uncertain. Per germline, CDR1 GTSNPN and CDR2 SVGIG (reference sequence). V lost 5 bases and J 5 bases, leaving 6 bases between the germline ends. The CDR3 length is 10 residues. In DNA form, the CDR3 reads TGTGCCTGGGGGCGGGAGACCCAGTACTTC. This codes for CAWGRETQYF.

The V and J genes are TRBV5-1 and TRBJ2-5; D might be TRBD2 (5 bases). Germline lookup yields CDR1 SGHRS and CDR2 YFSETQ. V lost 4 bases and J lost 1, with 11 bases in between. There are 14 residues in the CDR3. The CDR3: CASSEGVLQETQYF. The CDR3 DNA is TGCGCCAGCAGCGAGGGAGTCCTCCAAGAGACCCAGTACTTC.

This chain connects TRBV18 to TRBJ2-3; TRBD1 matches at 7 bases. Germline CDR1 reads KGHSH; CDR2 reads LQKENI. This CDR3 has 15 amino acids. V gave up 4 bases and J gave up 2 bases; unmatched junction bases: 6. The CDR3 loop is CASSQSTGNTDTQYF. The CDR3 DNA reads as TGTGCCAGCTCACAGTCGACAGGGAACACAGATACGCAGTATTTT.

Here the CDR3 reads CASSPTGQDSPLHF. The CDR3 DNA is TGTGCCAGCTCACCGACAGGGCAGGATTCACCCCTCCACTTT. This chain links TRBV18 with TRBJ1-6, with 7 bases that match TRBD1. V shed 3 bases and J 8 bases; nucleotides not matched to a gene: 4. This CDR3 comprises 14 residues. Germline V CDR1 and CDR2: KGHSH, LQKENI.

Turning to this clone: This may be a read error, as it is one base from a much larger clone. The chain links TRBV28 to TRBJ1-2; TRBD1 agrees at 7 bases. Germline V CDR1 and CDR2: MDHEN, SYDVKM. The V gene end was trimmed by 5 bases and the J gene end by 1 base; junction bases not matched to a gene: 4. The length of the CDR3 is 14 residues. The CDR3 here is CASSPGQDNYGYTF. The DNA for the CDR3 is TGTGCCAGCAGTCCAGGACAGGATAACTATGGCTACACCTTC.

Only a few counts were recorded for this clone. The V call is TRBV7-9, the J call TRBJ1-2; D may be TRBD1 (6 bases). The CDR3 is 14 residues long. Per germline, CDR1 SEHNR and CDR2 FQNEAQ (reference sequence). Trimming cost V 3 bases and J 1 base, with 9 bases left between them. The DNA for the CDR3 is TGTGCCAGCAGCTTTGGACAGATTAACTATGGCTACACCTTC. The encoded protein is CASSFGQINYGYTF.

The rearrangement joins TRBV3-1 (or the pseudogene TRBV3-2) to TRBJ2-7, with D tentatively TRBD2 (5 bases). Trimming took 5 bases from V and 3 from J, leaving 14 bases between them. CDR3 size: 14 residues. From germline, CDR1 is LGHDT and CDR2 YNNKEL (reference sequence). Here the CDR3 DNA reads TGTGCCAGCAGCAGCCGACCCGGGGACTACGAGCAGTACGTC. Protein product: CASSSRPGDYEQYV.

This chain uses TRBV7-2 with TRBJ1-2, with 7 bases aligning to TRBD1. In germline, CDR1 is SGHTA, CDR2 FQGNSA. The CDR3 is made up of 14 amino acids. V trimming: 5 bases; J trimming: 6 bases; junction bases outside the gene matches: 9. The CDR3 DNA is TGTGCCAGCAGCGTGAGACAGGGCGGAGATGGCTACACCTTC. Its protein is CASSVRQGGDGYTF.